This T cell receptor beta chain was identified in a study of blood T cell repertoires in COVID-19. Across the whole study: Some COVID-19 samples were acute and others convalescent; all came from the United States, Italy and Spain.

CDR3 size: 15 residues. V dropped 2 bases and J dropped 2 bases, with 14 bases sitting between them. Germline CDR1 GTSNPN, CDR2 SVGIG (reference sequence). In the authors' workflow: Amplification of reference gene primers was used by the study to estimate nucleated cell counts. Method: immunoSEQ multiplex PCR; TCRdb's copy keeps in-frame clones and lacks some. V and J calls and clone size follow that table, whereas D and trimming were derived from the DNA. Here the sample spans 200,000 to 250,000 clones, 86% being singletons. The sample taken for sequencing was PBMCs or T cells enriched from blood (not recorded which). The chain is built from TRBV30 and TRBJ2-3; perhaps TRBD2 as D (6 bases). The clonotype comes from a woman in her forties or fifties in a cohort exposed to, infected with or recovered from COVID-19 (not recorded which). CDR3 sequence (DNA): TGTGCCTGGAGTTCCACTAGCATCAACACAGATACGCAGTATTTT. It translates to CAWSSTSINTDTQYF. Together with reference TRBV30 and TRBJ2-3, the CDR3 gives the full variable domain: SQTIHQWPATLVQPVGSPLSLECTVEGTSNPNLYWYRQAAGRGLQLLFYSVGIGQISSEVPQNLSASRPQDRQFILSSKKLLLSDSGFYLCAWSSTSINTDTQYFGPGTRLTVL.